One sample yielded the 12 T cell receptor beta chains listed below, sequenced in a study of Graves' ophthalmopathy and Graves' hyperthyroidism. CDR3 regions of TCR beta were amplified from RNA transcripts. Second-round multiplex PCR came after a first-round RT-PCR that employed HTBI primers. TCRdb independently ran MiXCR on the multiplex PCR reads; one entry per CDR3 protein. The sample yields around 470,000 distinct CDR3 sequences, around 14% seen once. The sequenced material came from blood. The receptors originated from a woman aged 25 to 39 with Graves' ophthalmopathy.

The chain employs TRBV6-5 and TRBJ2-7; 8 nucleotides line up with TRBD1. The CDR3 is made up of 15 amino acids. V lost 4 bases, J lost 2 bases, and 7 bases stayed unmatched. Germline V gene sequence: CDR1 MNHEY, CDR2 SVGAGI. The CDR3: CASSFDRGDPYEQYF. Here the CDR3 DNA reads TGTGCCAGCAGTTTTGACAGGGGCGACCCCTACGAGCAGTACTTC.

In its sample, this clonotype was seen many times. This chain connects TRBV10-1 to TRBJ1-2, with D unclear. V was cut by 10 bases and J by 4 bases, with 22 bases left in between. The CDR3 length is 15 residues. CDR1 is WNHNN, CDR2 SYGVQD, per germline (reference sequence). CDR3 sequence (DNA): TGCGCCAACCTCCGGGCCAAGAAGTTCTCCTATGGCTACACCTTC. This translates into CANLRAKKFSYGYTF.

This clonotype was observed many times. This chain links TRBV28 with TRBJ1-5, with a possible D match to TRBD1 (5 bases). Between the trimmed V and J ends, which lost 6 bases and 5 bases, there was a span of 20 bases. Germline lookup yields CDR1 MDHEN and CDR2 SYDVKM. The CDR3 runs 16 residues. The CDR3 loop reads CASSHQARGAYQPQHF. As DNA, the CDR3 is TGTGCCAGCAGCCATCAGGCTCGCGGGGCTTATCAGCCCCAGCATTTT.

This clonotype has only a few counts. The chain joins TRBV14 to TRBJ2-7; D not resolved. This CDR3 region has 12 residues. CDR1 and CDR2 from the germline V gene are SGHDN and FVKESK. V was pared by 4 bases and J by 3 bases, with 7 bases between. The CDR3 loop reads CASSPANYEQYF. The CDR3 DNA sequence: TGTGCCAGCAGCCCCGCAAACTACGAGCAGTACTTC.

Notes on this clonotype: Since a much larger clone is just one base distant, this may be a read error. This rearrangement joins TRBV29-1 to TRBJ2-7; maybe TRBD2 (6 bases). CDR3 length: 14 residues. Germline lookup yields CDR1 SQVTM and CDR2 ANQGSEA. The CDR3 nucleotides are TGCAGCGTTGTAAGGGACTCTCACTCCCACGAGCAGTACTTC. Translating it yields CSVVRDSHSHEQYF.

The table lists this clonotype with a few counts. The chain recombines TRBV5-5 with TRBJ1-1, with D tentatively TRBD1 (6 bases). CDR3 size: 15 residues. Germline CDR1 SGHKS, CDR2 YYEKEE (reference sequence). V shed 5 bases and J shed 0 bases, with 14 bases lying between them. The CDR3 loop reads CASRAGTLLNTEAFF. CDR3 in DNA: TGTGCCAGCAGGGCTGGGACACTCCTGAACACTGAAGCTTTCTTT. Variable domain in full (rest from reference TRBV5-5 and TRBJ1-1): DAGVTQSPTHLIKTRGQQVTLRCSPISGHKSVSWYQQVLGQGPQFIFQYYEKEERGRGNFPDRFSARQFPNYSSELNVNALLLGDSALYLCASRAGTLLNTEAFFGQGTRLTVV.

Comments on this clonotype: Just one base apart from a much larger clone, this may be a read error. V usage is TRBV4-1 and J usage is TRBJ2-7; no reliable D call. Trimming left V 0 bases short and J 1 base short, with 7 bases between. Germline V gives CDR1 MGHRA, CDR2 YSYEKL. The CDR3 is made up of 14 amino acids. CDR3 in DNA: TGCGCCAGCAGCCAAGAGGGCAAATCCTACGAGCAGTACGTC. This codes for CASSQEGKSYEQYV.

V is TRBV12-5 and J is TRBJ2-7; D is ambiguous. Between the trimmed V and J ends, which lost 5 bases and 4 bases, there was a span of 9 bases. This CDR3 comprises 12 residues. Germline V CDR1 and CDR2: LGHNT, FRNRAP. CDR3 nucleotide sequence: TGTGCTAGTGGTCTACTCAGATACGAGCAGTACTTC. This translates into CASGLLRYEQYF.

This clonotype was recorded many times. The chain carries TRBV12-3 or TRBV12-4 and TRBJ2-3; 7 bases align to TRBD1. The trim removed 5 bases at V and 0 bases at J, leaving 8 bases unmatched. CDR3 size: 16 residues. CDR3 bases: TGTGCCAGCAGTCCCGGGACAGACTTAAGCACAGATACGCAGTATTTT. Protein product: CASSPGTDLSTDTQYF.

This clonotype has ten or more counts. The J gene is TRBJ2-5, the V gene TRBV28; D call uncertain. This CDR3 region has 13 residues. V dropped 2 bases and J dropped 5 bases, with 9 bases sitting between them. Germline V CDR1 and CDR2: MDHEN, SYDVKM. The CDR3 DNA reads TGTGCCAGCAGTTTACGAAGGCGGGAGACCCAGTACTTC. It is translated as CASSLRRRETQYF.

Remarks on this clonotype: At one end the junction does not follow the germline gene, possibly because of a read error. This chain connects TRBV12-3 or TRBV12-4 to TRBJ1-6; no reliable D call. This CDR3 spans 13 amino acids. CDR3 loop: CAISKSARAGRHF. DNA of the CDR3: TGTGCCATCAGTAAATCCGCTCGGGCCGGTCGCCACTTT.

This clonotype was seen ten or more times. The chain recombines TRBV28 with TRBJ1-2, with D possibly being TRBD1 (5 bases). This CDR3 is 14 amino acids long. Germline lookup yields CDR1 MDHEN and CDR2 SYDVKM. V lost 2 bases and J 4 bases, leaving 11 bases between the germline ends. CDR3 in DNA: TGTGCCAGCAGTTTACGGGGGGAGAGCTATGGCTACACCTTC. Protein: CASSLRGESYGYTF.